Listed here is a single TCR beta chain. Sequencing used immunoSEQ multiplex PCR; TCRdb keeps in-frame clones, though not all of them. The data show 65,000 to 85,000 clones, roughly 98% seen once. V lost 0 bases and J 2 bases, leaving 19 bases between the germline ends. Germline values: CDR1 LNHDA, CDR2 SQIVND (reference sequence). The CDR3 is 18 amino acids. These data come from a study of technical replicates of blood from a few donors. This receptor was obtained from a human donor in good health. Sequenced material: T cells isolated from PBMCs. J is TRBJ1-2 and V is TRBV19, with TRBD1 as a possible D gene (5 bases). The CDR3 spells CASSIDGFGSGYNYGYTF. CDR3 DNA: TGTGCCAGTAGTATAGATGGTTTCGGGTCAGGGTACAACTATGGCTACACCTTC.